The rows below give T cell receptor beta chains drawn from one sample of a study of OX40 agonist ivuxolimab in advanced cancers. Only in-frame clones appear in the TCRdb table, and some are missing; sequencing was by immunoSEQ multiplex PCR. The sample consists of 60,000 to 80,000 clones, approximately 81% of them appearing once. The specimen comprised CD4+ or CD8+ T cells sorted from blood, sampled in a trial of the OX40 agonist ivuxolimab. These receptors were collected from an adult with an advanced solid tumor such as melanoma, head and neck, liver or kidney cancer. CDR3s leave out the opening cysteine and the closing phenylalanine or tryptophan. Fields, in order: J gene, V gene, CDR3 protein.

TRBJ1-1 TRBV6-1 ASSVLATEAF
TRBJ1-5 TRBV5-1 ASSYGGDGNQPQH
TRBJ2-1 TRBV7-9 ASSIDRGGNEQF
TRBJ1-3 TRBV4-3 ASSQAFVQGFSNTIY
TRBJ1-6 TRBV5-1 ASSPTSGASNSPLH
- TRBV2 ASSAAGTPTYEQY
TRBJ2-5 TRBV12-2 ASRLTQGGEETQY
TRBJ1-1 TRBV2 ASSEIGVGRGRLVTNTEAF
TRBJ2-3 TRBV9 ASSGGSGSTDTQY
TRBJ2-3 TRBV7-2 ASSPGLSTDTQY
TRBJ2-1 TRBV5-1 ASSLGSGRAYEQF
TRBJ1-5 TRBV6-1 AGKGVGQPQH
TRBJ1-2 TRBV19 ASRSKSYGYT
TRBJ1-2 TRBV5-8 ASSIQVGGYT
TRBJ1-2 TRBV7-9 ASSENRDFGYT
TRBJ2-3 TRBV4-3 ASSQEYGGITDTQY
TRBJ1-1 TRBV7-6 ASSSRQGPNTEAF
TRBJ2-2 TRBV5-1 ASSYTDRGTGELF
TRBJ2-2 TRBV5-1 ASSPSVANTGELF
TRBJ2-3 TRBV7-3 ASSEEVGTQY
TRBJ1-1 TRBV5-6 ASGAAGYPLNTEAF
TRBJ2-1 TRBV5-1 ASSFSNEQF
TRBJ2-5 TRBV5-1 ASSFGQGYVETQY
TRBJ2-3 TRBV12-2 ASRPTPVTSGVGDTQY
TRBJ1-4 TRBV6-4 ASRGVGQGREEKLF
TRBJ1-1 TRBV6-5 ASMNDRGATEAF
TRBJ2-7 TRBV6-5 ASRSQGDEQY
TRBJ2-1 TRBV7-2 ASSSGTSSYNEQF
TRBJ1-5 TRBV6-5 ASSPGLYSNQPQH
TRBJ2-7 TRBV30 ACPRGLAGEQY
TRBJ2-7 TRBV7-9 ASSLQRIRSSYEQY
TRBJ1-2 TRBV6-5 ASSRGPYAGYT